Given below is one T cell receptor (beta chain) in context. Its antigen is unidentified. The data were taken from a study of T cells in localized non-small cell lung cancer. J gave up 4 bases and V 4 bases, and 6 bases lay outside the gene matches. CDR1 and CDR2 from the germline V gene are LNHDA and SQIVND (reference sequence). The CDR3 contains 15 residues. Study-level results: Median detection of top 100 tumor clones in adjacent lung was around 57 clones. Since sequencing was restricted to only one region of the tumor, intratumor heterogeneity remains a possibility. Among the tissues sampled, uninvolved adjacent lung had the highest T cell clonality, above tumor.

The data were produced by immunoSEQ multiplex PCR, yet TCRdb's version contains in-frame clones alone and is incomplete. The repertoire consists of approximately 31,000 clones, with about nine tenths occurring once and the leading ten covering less than 20%. This clonotype was obtained from a man aged 40 to 69 with stage III lung adenocarcinoma. This specimen consisted of peripheral blood mononuclear cells, obtained before any cancer treatment. This chain connects TRBV19 to TRBJ2-1, with 8 bases lining up with TRBD2. DNA of the CDR3: TGTGCCAGTAGTAGGGGACTAGGTCCTTACAATGAGCAGTTCTTC. Encoded protein: CASSRGLGPYNEQFF.